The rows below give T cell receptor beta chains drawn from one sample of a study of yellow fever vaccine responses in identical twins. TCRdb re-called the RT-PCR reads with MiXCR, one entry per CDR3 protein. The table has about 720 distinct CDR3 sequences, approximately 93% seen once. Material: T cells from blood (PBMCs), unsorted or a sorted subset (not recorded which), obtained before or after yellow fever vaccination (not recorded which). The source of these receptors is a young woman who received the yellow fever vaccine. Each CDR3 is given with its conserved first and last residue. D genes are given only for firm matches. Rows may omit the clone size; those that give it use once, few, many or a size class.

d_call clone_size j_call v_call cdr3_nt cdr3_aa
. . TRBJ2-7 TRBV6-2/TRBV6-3 TGTGCCAGCACCTCCTACGAGCAGTACTTC CASTSYEQYF
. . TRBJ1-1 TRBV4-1 TGCGCCAGCAGCCAAGGTATACAGAACACTGAAGCTTTCTTT CASSQGIQNTEAFF
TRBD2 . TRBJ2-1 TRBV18 TGTGCCAGCTCACCTGGGACTAGCGTCAATGAGCAGTTCTTC CASSPGTSVNEQFF
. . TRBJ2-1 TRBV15 TGTGCCACCAGCAGAGCTAAGACCTACAATGAGCAGTTCTTC CATSRAKTYNEQFF
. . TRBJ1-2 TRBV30 TGTGCCTGGAGTACTAGCTATGGCTACACCTTC CAWSTSYGYTF
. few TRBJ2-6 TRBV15 TGTGCCACCAGCAGAGATTTCGCCAACGTCCTGACTTTC CATSRDFANVLTF
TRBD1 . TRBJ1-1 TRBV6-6 TGTGCCAGCAGTTCGACAGGGCGGGAAACTGAAGCTTTCTTT CASSSTGRETEAFF
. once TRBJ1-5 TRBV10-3 TGTGCCATCAGCGCCTCCCCTGGGGGGAACCAGCCCCAGCATTTT CAISASPGGNQPQHF
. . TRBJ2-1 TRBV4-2 TGTGCCAGCAGCCCCCCGAGGGGTACTGAGCAGTTCTTC CASSPPRGTEQFF
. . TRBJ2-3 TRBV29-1 TGCAGCGTTGCGACGAGCACAGATACGCAGTATTTT CSVATSTDTQYF
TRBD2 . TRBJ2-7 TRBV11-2 TGTGCCAGCAGCTTCAGACTAGCGGACGAGCAGTACTTC CASSFRLADEQYF
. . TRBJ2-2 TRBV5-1 TGCGCCAGCAGCCGGACAGCTCTGAACACCGGGGAGCTGTTTTTT CASSRTALNTGELFF
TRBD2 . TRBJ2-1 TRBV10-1 TGCGCCAGCAGTGAGTCGACAGCGGGGACCTACAATGAGCAGTTCTTC CASSESTAGTYNEQFF
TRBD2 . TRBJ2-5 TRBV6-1 TGTGCCAGCAGGCCGGGACTAGCGGGGGGGTTGGGGACCCAGTACTTC CASRPGLAGGLGTQYF
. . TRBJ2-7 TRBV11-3 TGTGCCAGCAGCATCGCCGGGAAGCCCTACGAGCAGTACTTC CASSIAGKPYEQYF
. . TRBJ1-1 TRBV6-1 TGTGCCAGTAGGCAGAACACTGAAGCTTTCTTT CASRQNTEAFF
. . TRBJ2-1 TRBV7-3 TGTGCCAGCAGCAGATCGGCGTCCAATGAGCAGTTCTTC CASSRSASNEQFF
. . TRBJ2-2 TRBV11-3 TGTGCCAGCAGCTCTAGGACGGGGAACACCGGGGAGCTGTTTTTT CASSSRTGNTGELFF
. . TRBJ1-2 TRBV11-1 TGTGCCAGCAGCCCAGACACCTCGGACCGTCCGCTGAATGGCTACACCTTC CASSPDTSDRPLNGYTF